The clone carrying this T cell receptor (beta chain) is a singleton in its sample. Germline V gives CDR1 SGDLS, CDR2 YYNGEE. The CDR3 sequence is 15 residues long. V shed 4 bases and J 10 bases; nucleotides not matched to a gene: 12. The sample is drawn from a study of radiation and T cells in renal cell carcinoma. Time point reported: blood 2 weeks post-SBRT. This sample's treatment: 15 Gy SBRT to primary tumor, nephrectomy 4 weeks later. Using immunoSEQ multiplex PCR, the repertoire was profiled, and TCRdb retains in-frame clones only, with some absent. The sample lists 70,000 to 90,000 clones; roughly 85% were seen once.

The rearrangement uses TRBV9 and TRBJ1-4; TRBD1 agrees at 8 bases. The clonotype originates from a woman aged 50 to 60 with renal cell carcinoma. The sequenced sample was blood, obtained from a patient whose treatment included radiotherapy and nephrectomy. The CDR3 loop is CASSSGSTGVGKLFF. CDR3 nucleotides: TGTGCCAGCAGCTCAGGCTCGACAGGGGTAGGAAAACTGTTTTTT.